This TCR beta chain came from a study of T cell clonotyping in hematopoietic cell transplantation (dated by TCRdb to the early 2020s). The study in broad terms: Pretransplant samples from recipients were collected after cytoreduction. A total of under 150 blood samples were collected in the study from 35 to 45 consecutive transplant recipients and their related donors. Patient recruitment ran from late 2015 to January 2017, and follow-up continued until September 2020 or death. Study-wide conclusions, independent of this receptor: A decrease in recipient TCR diversity was observed after transplant, and a progressive increase in pathologically expanded clonotypes was seen from day 30 to day 180. Only a small fraction of recipient repertoires overlapped donor repertoires, with over 95% appearing de novo at the given depth. The sample size was limited, and because cells were not sorted, the contributions of CD4 and CD8 repertoires could not be separated. Donor and pretransplant recipient Inverse Simpson Index values predicted broader posttransplant TCR repertoire diversity.

The immunoSEQ assay, a bias-controlled multiplex PCR using V- and J-specific primers, was used to amplify TCR beta CDR3 regions from genomic DNA. A proprietary barcode and Illumina adapter sequences were added to the CDR3 amplicons in a second PCR step. CDR3 libraries were sequenced on an Illumina MiSeq instrument. Under the source paper's analysis protocol: Export and quality control were done with immunoSEQ Analyzer 3.0, while downstream analyses used R Bioconductor and Immunarch. Only productive rearrangements in the normalized downsampled data set were used to calculate repertoire metrics. Clonotypes larger than 5 templates in the normalized cohort were defined as pathologically expanded. Repertoire diversity was measured with the Inverse Simpson Index. To capture all clonotypes, CMV-specificity analyses were performed on the non-normalized data set. The immuneACCESS repertoire file appears here via TCRdb, limited to in-frame rearrangements. These files lack a portion of the clones; in checked studies, under half of the deficit traces to unresolved V genes, and the cause of the others is not known. V, J and clone size are those of that table, while D and trimming were read from the DNA. Here the sample has tens of thousands of clones; 65% to 80% occur a single time. The ten largest clones represent less than 7% of the sample.

There are a few counts of this clone. Its antigen remains undetermined. Base qualities are missing; no much larger clone stands one base away. Reading the germline V gene gives CDR1 ENHRY and CDR2 SYGVKD. The CDR3 runs 13 amino acids, cysteine and phenylalanine included. Only the CDR3 DNA stays, 39 bases, in frame from base 1. V drops 3 bases and J drops 2 bases, leaving 8 bases in between. The meaning of the sample's time point label: recipient sample about 28 days before transplant, after cytoreduction. Blood samples were obtained from recipients approximately 28 days before transplant and at days 30, 100 and 180 after transplant. Using Nuclei Lysis Solution, genomic DNA was extracted from unfractionated peripheral blood mononuclear cells that were either fresh or cryopreserved.

Rearrangement joined TRBV10-3 to TRBJ2-7, and perhaps TRBD1 as D gene, on 6 matching bases. This specimen was peripheral blood mononuclear cells, taken before stem cell transplant. The receptor was derived from a woman in her thirties with chronic myeloid leukemia. Some clones in this sample may be carry-over from other donors' samples. The CDR3 loop reads CAISDNRAYEQYF. The nucleotides are TGTGCCATCAGTGATAACAGGGCCTACGAGCAGTACTTC.